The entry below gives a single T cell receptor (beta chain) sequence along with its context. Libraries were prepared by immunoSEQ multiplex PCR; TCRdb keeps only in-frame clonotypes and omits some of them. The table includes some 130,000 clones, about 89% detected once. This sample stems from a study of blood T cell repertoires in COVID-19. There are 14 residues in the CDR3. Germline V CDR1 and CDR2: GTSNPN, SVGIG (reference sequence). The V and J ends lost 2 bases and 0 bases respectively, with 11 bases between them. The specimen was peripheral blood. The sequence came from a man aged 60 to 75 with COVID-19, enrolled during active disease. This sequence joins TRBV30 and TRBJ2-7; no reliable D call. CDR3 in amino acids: CAWSYQKNSYEQYF. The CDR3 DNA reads TGTGCCTGGAGTTATCAGAAAAACTCCTACGAGCAGTACTTC.